This TCR beta chain was captured in a study of technical replicates of blood from a handful of donors. The method was immunoSEQ multiplex PCR; TCRdb's version includes in-frame clones alone and lacks a portion of them. The data show around 62,000 clones, less than 98% seen once. The CDR3 runs 16 residues. V lost 5 bases to trimming and J lost 6 bases; unmatched junction nucleotides: 8. CDR1 and CDR2 from the germline V gene are MNHEY and SMNVEV (reference sequence). The sequenced sample was T cells isolated from PBMCs. V usage is TRBV27 and J usage is TRBJ2-7, with 15 positions matching TRBD2. The TCR sequence derives from a human donor in good health. CDR3: CASSAGPGLAGGEQYF. In DNA form, the CDR3 reads TGTGCCAGCAGTGCCGGCCCGGGACTAGCGGGAGGCGAGCAGTACTTC.